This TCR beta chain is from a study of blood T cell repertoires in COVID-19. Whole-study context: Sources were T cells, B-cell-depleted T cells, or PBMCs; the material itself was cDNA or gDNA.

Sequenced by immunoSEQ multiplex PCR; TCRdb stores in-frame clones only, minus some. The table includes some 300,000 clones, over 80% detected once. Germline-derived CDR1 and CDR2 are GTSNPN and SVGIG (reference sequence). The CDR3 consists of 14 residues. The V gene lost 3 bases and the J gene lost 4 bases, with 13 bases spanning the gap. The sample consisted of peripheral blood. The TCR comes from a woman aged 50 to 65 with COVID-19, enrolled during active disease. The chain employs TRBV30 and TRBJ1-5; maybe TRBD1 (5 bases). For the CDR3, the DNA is TGTGCCTGGAGCCCCAGGGCGGTAAATCAGCCCCAGCATTTT. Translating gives CAWSPRAVNQPQHF.